This TCR beta chain was identified in a study of blood T cells in healthy people across ages. PCR was performed a second time for about 6 to 12 cycles using a sample-barcoded 5' primer and a J-beta primer mix. TCRdb redid the calling of the 5' RACE reads with MiXCR, one entry per CDR3 protein. In the table there are 600,000 to 800,000 distinct CDR3 sequences, around 21% of which are singletons. There are 15 residues in the CDR3. Between the trimmed V and J ends, which lost 6 bases and 2 bases, there was a span of 17 bases. Germline V CDR1 and CDR2: GTSNPN, SVGIG (reference sequence). The sequence was obtained from a man in his 70s in good health. V gene TRBV30 combines with J gene TRBJ1-5; D gene uncertain. Specimen: blood. CDR3 bases: TGTGCCTGCCGACCCAGAGGGCCGGGCAATCAGCCCCAGCATTTT. As protein: CACRPRGPGNQPQHF.